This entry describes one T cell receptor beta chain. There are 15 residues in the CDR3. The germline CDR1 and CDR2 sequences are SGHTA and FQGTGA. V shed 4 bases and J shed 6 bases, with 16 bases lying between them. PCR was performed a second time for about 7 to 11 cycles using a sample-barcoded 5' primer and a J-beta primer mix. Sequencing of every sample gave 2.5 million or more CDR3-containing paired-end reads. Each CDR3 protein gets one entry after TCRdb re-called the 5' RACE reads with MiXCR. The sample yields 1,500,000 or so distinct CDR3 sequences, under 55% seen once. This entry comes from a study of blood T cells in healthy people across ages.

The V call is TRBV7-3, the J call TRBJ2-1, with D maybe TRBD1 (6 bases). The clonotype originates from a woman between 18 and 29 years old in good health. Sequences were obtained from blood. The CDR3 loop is CASSSRQAHPNEQFF. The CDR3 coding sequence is TGTGCCAGCAGCTCTCGACAGGCACACCCCAATGAGCAGTTCTTC. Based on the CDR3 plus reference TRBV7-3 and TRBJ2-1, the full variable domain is GAGVSQTPSNKVTEKGKYVELRCDPISGHTALYWYRQSLGQGPEFLIYFQGTGAADDSGLPNDRFFAVRPEGSVSTLKIQRTERGDSAVYLCASSSRQAHPNEQFFGPGTRLTVL.